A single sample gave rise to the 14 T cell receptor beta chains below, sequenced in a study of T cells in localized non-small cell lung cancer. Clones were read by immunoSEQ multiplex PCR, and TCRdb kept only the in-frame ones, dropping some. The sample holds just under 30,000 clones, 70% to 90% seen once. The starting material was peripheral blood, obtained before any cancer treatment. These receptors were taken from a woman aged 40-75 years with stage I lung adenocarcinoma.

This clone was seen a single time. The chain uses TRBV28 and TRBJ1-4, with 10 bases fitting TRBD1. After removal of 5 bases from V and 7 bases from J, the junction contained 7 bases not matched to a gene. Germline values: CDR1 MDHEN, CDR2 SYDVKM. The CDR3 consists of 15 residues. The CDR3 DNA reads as TGTGCCAGCAGTGAAGGACAGGGGGAAATTGAAAAACTGTTTTTT. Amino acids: CASSEGQGEIEKLFF. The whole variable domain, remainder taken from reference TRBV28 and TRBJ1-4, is DVKVTQSSRYLVKRTGEKVFLECVQDMDHENMFWYRQDPGLGLRLIYFSYDVKMKEKGDIPEGYSVSREKKERFSLILESASTNQTSMYLCASSEGQGEIEKLFFGSGTQLSVL.

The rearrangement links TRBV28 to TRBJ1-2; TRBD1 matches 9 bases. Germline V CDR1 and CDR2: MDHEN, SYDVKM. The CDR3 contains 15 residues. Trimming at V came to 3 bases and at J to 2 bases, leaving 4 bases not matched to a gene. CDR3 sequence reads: CASSFSGTGNYGYTF. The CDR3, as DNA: TGTGCCAGCAGTTTCTCCGGGACAGGGAACTATGGCTACACCTTC.

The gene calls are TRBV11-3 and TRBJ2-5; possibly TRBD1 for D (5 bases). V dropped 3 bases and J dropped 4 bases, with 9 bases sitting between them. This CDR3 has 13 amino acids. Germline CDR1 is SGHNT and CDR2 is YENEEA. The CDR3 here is CASSFGARETQYF. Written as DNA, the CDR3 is TGTGCCAGCAGCTTTGGGGCGCGAGAGACCCAGTACTTC.

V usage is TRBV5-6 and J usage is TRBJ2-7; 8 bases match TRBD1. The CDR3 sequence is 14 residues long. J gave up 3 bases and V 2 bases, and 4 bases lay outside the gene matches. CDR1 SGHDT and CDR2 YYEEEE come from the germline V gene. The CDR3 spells CASSFLDRVYEQYF. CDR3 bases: TGTGCCAGCAGCTTTTTGGACAGGGTCTACGAGCAGTACTTC.

The CDR3 DNA reads as TGCGCCAGCAGCTTAGCTTCGGGCACAGATACGCAGTATTTT. This encodes CASSLASGTDTQYF. The chain carries TRBV5-1 and TRBJ2-3; D remains unclear. V lost 2 bases to trimming and J lost 1 base, with 8 bases between them. Germline V gene data show CDR1 as SGHRS and CDR2 as YFSETQ. This CDR3 spans 14 amino acids.

The CDR3 reads CASSLAGTPANEQFF. Written as DNA, the CDR3 is TGTGCCAGCAGCTTAGCAGGGACCCCCGCCAATGAGCAGTTCTTC. The rearrangement uses TRBV7-9 and TRBJ2-1; D tentatively fits TRBD1 or TRBD2 (5 bases each). The CDR3 totals 15 residues. The germline CDR1 and CDR2 sequences are SEHNR and FQNEAQ (reference sequence). The V and J ends lost 0 bases and 6 bases respectively, with 12 bases between them.

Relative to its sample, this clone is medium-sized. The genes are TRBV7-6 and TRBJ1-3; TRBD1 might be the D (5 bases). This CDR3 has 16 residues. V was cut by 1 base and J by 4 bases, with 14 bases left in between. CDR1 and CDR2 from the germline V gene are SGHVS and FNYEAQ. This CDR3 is CASSLGGGPPGNTIYF. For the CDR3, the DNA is TGTGCCAGCAGCTTAGGGGGGGGTCCCCCCGGAAACACCATATATTTT. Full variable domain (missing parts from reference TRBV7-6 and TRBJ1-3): GAGVSQSPRYKVTKRGQDVALRCDPISGHVSLYWYRQALGQGPEFLTYFNYEAQQDKSGLPNDRFSAERPEGSISTLTIQRTEQRDSAMYRCASSLGGGPPGNTIYFGEGSWLTVV.

CDR3 sequence (DNA): TGTGCCAGCAGCCCGCAGGGCACCGGGGAGCTGTTTTTT. Translating gives CASSPQGTGELFF. This chain joins TRBV7-9 and TRBJ2-2, with a weak D call TRBD1 (5 bases). The CDR3 is 13 residues long. Deletions cut 5 bases from V and 4 bases from J, with 8 bases between. The germline CDR1 and CDR2 sequences are SEHNR and FQNEAQ (reference sequence).

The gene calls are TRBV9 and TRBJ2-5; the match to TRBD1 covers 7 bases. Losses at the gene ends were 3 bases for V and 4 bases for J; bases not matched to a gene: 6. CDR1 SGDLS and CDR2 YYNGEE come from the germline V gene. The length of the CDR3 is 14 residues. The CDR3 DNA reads TGTGCCAGCAGCGCCTGGGACAGTTTAGAGACCCAGTACTTC. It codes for CASSAWDSLETQYF.

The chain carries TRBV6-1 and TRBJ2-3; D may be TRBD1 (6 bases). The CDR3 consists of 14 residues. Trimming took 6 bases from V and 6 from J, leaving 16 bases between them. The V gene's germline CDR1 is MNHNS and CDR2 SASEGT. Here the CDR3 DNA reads TGTGCCAGCAGGAGGACAGCGGCGGTGGATACGCAGTATTTT. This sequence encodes CASRRTAAVDTQYF.

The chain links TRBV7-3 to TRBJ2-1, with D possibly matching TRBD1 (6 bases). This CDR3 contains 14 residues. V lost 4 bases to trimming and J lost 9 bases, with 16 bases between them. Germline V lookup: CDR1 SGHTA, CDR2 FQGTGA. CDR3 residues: CASSYHTGNPEQFF. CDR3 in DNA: TGTGCCAGCAGCTACCATACAGGGAACCCTGAGCAGTTCTTC.

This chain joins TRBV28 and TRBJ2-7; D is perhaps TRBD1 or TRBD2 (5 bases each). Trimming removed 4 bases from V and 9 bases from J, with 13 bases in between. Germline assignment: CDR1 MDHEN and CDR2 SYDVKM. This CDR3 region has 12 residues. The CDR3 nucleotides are TGTGCCAGCAGTTCGGGGCTTGGGGGGCAGTACTTC. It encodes CASSSGLGGQYF.

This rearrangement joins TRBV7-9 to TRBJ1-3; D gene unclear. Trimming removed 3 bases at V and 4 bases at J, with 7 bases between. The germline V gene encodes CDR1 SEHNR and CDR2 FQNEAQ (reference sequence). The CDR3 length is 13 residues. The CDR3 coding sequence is TGTGCCAGCAGCTTCGGAGTCGGAAACACCATATATTTT. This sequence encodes CASSFGVGNTIYF.

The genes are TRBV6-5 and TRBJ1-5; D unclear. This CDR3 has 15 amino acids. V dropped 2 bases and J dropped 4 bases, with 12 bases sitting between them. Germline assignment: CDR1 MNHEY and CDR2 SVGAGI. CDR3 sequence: CASSYRAEENQPQHF. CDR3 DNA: TGTGCCAGCAGTTACCGGGCAGAGGAAAATCAGCCCCAGCATTTT.